The source of this T cell receptor beta chain is a study of regulatory T cells in long-lasting Graves disease. Germline V CDR1 and CDR2: SGHRS, YFSETQ. CDR3 size: 16 residues. V dropped 5 bases and J dropped 2; count of bases not matched to a gene: 12. In its sample, this clonotype was seen many times. Time point denoted: persistent/refractory GD, antithyroid drugs over 5 years with positive TRAb. PBMCs were the source of the RNA used for TCR sequencing. Arm-PCR of CDR3 regions and iRepertoire HTBI primers were used to build TCR beta libraries. Using its own MiXCR run on the multiplex PCR reads, TCRdb lists one record per CDR3 protein. The table has under 450,000 distinct CDR3 sequences, about a quarter seen once.

V is TRBV5-1 and J is TRBJ2-7, with TRBD2 matching 8 bases. This specimen consisted of peripheral blood mononuclear cells (PBMCs), obtained when the disease was refractory, from a patient treated with antithyroid drugs. The TCR comes from a female donor with Graves disease. Here the CDR3 reads CASSKRTSSLTYEQYF. CDR3 sequence (DNA): TGCGCCAGCAGTAAGAGGACTAGCAGTCTAACCTACGAGCAGTACTTC.